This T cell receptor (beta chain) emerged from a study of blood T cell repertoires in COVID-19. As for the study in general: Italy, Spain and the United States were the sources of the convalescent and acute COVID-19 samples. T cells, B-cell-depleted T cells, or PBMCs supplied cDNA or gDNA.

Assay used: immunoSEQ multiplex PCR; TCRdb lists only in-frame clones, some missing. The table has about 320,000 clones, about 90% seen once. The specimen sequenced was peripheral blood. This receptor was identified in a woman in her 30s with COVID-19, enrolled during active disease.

Here the CDR3 reads CASTGQGATDTQYF. The CDR3 DNA is TGTGCCAGCACCGGACAGGGGGCGACAGATACGCAGTATTTT. This rearrangement joins TRBV25-1 to TRBJ2-3, with 11 bases identical to TRBD1. V lost 7 bases to trimming and J lost 3 bases; unmatched junction nucleotides: 3. This CDR3 spans 14 amino acids. The V gene's germline CDR1 is MGHDK and CDR2 SYGVNS.